This paragraph reports one TCR beta chain. This table comes from immunoSEQ multiplex PCR, and its TCRdb copy is limited to in-frame clones, with some not included. Here the sample spans 640,000 or so clones, more than 70% being singletons. This sample is part of a study of shared T cell receptors in the human thymus. These sequences were also reported in another study, on human thymus T cells.

The sequence derives from a boy in the first two years of life with a congenital heart defect. The sample was thymocytes.

CDR3 residues: CASSLYDRERYEQYF. As DNA, the CDR3 is TGCGCCAGCAGCTTGTATGACAGGGAGCGGTACGAGCAGTACTTC. V and J are TRBV5-1 and TRBJ2-7, with 7 positions matching TRBD1. The CDR3 length is 15 residues. Germline CDR1 and CDR2: SGHRS and YFSETQ. V shed 1 base, J shed 4 bases, and the junction held 8 bases outside the gene matches.